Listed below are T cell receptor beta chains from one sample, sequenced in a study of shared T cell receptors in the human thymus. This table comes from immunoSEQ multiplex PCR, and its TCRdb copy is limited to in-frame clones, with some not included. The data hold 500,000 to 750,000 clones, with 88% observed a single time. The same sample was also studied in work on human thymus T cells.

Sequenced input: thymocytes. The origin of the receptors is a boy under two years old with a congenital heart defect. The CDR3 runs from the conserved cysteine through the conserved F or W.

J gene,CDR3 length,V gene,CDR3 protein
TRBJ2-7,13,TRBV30,CAWSLAGGVKQYF
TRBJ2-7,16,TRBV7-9,CASSSTNMDRAREQYF
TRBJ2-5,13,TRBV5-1,CASSPGQMETQYF
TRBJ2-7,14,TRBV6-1,CASKQAFRSYEQYF
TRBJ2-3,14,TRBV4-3,CASSQVESTDTQYF
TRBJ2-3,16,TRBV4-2,CASSQGLVGSSDTQYF
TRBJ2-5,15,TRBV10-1,CASSWTSGREETQYF
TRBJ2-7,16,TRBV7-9,CASSPRTSGTSYEQYF
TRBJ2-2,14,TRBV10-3,CAISHDSGGGELFF
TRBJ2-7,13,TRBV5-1,CASTTGDSYEQYF
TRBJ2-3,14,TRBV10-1,CASSPGVDTDTQYF
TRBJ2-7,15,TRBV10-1,CASWDSGRASYEQYF
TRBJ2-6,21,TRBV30,CAWSVPRLAGVKQTGANVLTF
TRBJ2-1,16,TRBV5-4,CASSPRPRAPYNEQFF
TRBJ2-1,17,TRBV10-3,CAISEGTSGSSYNEQFF
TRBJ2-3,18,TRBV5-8,CASRQRTSGRRGTDTQYF
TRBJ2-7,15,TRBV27,CASSSSFVVPYEQYF
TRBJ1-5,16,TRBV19,CASSSPRQGEDQPQHF
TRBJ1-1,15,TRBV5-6,CASSLEAGLNTEAFF
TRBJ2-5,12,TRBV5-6,CASSLPTEAQYF
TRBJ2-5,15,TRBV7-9,CASSPKAKGKETQYF
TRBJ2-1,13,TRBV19,CASRGEGMYEQFF
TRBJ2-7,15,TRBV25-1,CASSQRLAGAYEQYF
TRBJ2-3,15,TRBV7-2,CASSLSGRGTDTQYF
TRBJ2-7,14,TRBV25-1,CASTSDREPYEQYF
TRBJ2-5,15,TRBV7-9,CASSSATGAEETQYF
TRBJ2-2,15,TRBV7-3,CASSLKPGVGGELFF
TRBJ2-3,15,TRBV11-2,CASSLPCRPPDTQYF
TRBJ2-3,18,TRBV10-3,CAISESRTGGPDTDTQYF
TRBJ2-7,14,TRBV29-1,CSAAGTSGVYEQYF
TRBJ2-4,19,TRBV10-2,CASSDRPGQEILAKNIQYF
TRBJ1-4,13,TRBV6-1,CASRPDRSEKLFF
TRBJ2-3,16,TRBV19,CASSSHRVLSTDTQYF
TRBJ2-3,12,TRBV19,CASSITPHTQYF
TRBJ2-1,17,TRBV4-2,CASSQDGLAGVGDEQFF
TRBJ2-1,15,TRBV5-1,CASSFFAGAYNEQFF
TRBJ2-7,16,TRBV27,CASSLSPGQGWYEQYF
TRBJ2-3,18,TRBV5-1,CASSPPGQDGTSTDTQYF
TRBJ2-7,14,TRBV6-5,CASPSSGPFYEQYF
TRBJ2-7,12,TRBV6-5,CASGQGNYEQYF
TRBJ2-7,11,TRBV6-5,CASTGGNEQYF
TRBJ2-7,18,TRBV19,CASSIGLGTSGYPYEQYF
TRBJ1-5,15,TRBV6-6,CASSLQGWGNQPQHF
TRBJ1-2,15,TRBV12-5,CASGSYRVGGYGYTF
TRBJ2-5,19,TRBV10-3,CAISESTGSGDEGQETQYF
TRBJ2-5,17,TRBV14,CASSPTRARGYGETQYF
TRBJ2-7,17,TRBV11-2,CASSLDTPLARTSEQYF
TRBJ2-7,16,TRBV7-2,CASSATRTSGIYEQYF
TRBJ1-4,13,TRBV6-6,CASQQGPDEKLFF
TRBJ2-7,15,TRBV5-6,CASSLAGSGSYEQYF
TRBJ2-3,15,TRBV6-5,CASSYWGKSGDTQYF
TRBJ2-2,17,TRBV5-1,CASSLLAGGRGTGELFF
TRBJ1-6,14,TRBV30,CAWSALQGDSPLHF
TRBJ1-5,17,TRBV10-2,CASSEDRWTGGEQPQHF
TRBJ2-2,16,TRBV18,CASSRPDFANTGELFF
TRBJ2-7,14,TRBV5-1,CASSLRQGRHGQYF
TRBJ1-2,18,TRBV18,CASSPVASGQPANYGYTF
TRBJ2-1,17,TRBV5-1,CASSLDSGRRSYNEQFF